Shown below are 25 T cell receptor beta chains from a single sample sequenced in a study of T cells and Merkel cell carcinoma outcomes. Sequenced by immunoSEQ multiplex PCR; TCRdb stores in-frame clones only, minus some. Of about 19,000 clones in the sample, over 75% were seen once. What was sequenced was tumor tissue from Merkel cell carcinoma. Receptors were obtained from a human donor with Merkel cell carcinoma.

The chain joins TRBV27 to TRBJ2-1; possible D gene TRBD2, 6 bases. CDR3 length equals 11 residues. With 5 bases removed from V and 9 bases from J, the gap between germline ends came to 8 bases. The germline V gene has CDR1 MNHEY and CDR2 SMNVEV (reference sequence). DNA for the CDR3: TGTGCCAGCAGTGTCGGGGGTGAGCAGTTCTTC. Translating gives CASSVGGEQFF.

The rearrangement links TRBV5-6 to TRBJ2-2; a possible D gene is TRBD1 (6 bases). CDR1 is SGHDT and CDR2 is YYEEEE in the germline V gene. The length of the CDR3 is 16 residues. The V end was cut by 4 bases, the J end by 4 bases, with 17 bases between. The CDR3 sequence is CASSVTTGIITGELFF. In nucleotides, the CDR3 is TGTGCCAGCAGCGTCACGACAGGAATTATCACCGGGGAGCTGTTTTTT.

The V and J genes are TRBV5-1 and TRBJ1-2; D not certain. Trimming removed 2 bases at V and 4 bases at J, with 9 bases between. The CDR3 covers 13 residues. Germline V gene lookup returns CDR1 SGHRS and CDR2 YFSETQ. CDR3 residues: CASSFRAAYGYTF. In DNA, the CDR3 is TGCGCCAGCAGCTTTCGGGCAGCCTATGGCTACACCTTC.

The genes are TRBV6-5 and TRBJ1-2, with a tentative D call TRBD1 (5 bases). V lost 2 bases, J lost 8 bases, and 15 bases lay in between. Looked up from germline, CDR1 is MNHEY and CDR2 is SVGAGI. The CDR3 spans 14 residues. CDR3 protein: CASSYQGPGEGYTF. CDR3 bases: TGTGCCAGCAGTTACCAGGGCCCGGGGGAAGGCTACACCTTC.

The chain uses TRBV4-1 and TRBJ2-7; maybe TRBD2 (6 bases). The germline gives CDR1 MGHRA, CDR2 YSYEKL. The CDR3 consists of 14 residues. V lost 5 bases, J lost 4 bases, and 15 bases lay in between. The chain's CDR3 is CASSEAGRQYEQYF. In DNA, the CDR3 is TGCGCCAGCAGCGAGGCAGGGAGGCAATACGAGCAGTACTTC.

CDR3 protein: CASSLAVAPLREQYF. CDR3 DNA: TGTGCCAGCTCACTCGCGGTGGCCCCACTTCGCGAGCAGTACTTC. This chain links TRBV18 with TRBJ2-7, with D unclear. The length of the CDR3 is 15 residues. Trimming left V 4 bases short and J 6 bases short, with 19 bases between. The germline CDR1 and CDR2 sequences are KGHSH and LQKENI. The complete variable domain, with remaining parts taken from reference TRBV18 and TRBJ2-7, reads NAGVMQNPRHLVRRRGQEARLRCSPMKGHSHVYWYRQLPEEGLKFMVYLQKENIIDESGMPKERFSAEFPKEGPSILRIQQVVRGDSAAYFCASSLAVAPLREQYFGPGTRLTVT.

The chain employs TRBV5-1 and TRBJ2-2, with unresolved D. V was clipped by 4 bases and J by 0 bases, with 16 bases between them. Germline V lookup: CDR1 SGHRS, CDR2 YFSETQ. The CDR3 covers 17 residues. In DNA form, the CDR3 reads TGCGCCAGCAGCCTCTCCTTGCTATTCTCGAACACCGGGGAGCTGTTTTTT. It specifies CASSLSLLFSNTGELFF.

There are a few counts of this clone. The chain links TRBV19 to TRBJ2-7; D is uncertain. The CDR3 contains 14 residues. Trimming shortened V by 2 bases and J by 3 bases, and 11 bases separated the two germline ends. Per the germline V gene, CDR1 is LNHDA and CDR2 is SQIVND (reference sequence). This CDR3 is CASSINGPHYEQYF. For the CDR3, the DNA is TGTGCCAGTAGTATAAACGGGCCCCACTACGAGCAGTACTTC.

This clone was detected only a few times. V gene TRBV5-1 combines with J gene TRBJ1-3; the D is unclear. Trimming left V 5 bases short and J 0 bases short, with 9 bases between. CDR3 size: 14 residues. Looked up from germline, CDR1 is SGHRS and CDR2 is YFSETQ. CDR3 loop: CASSPVISGNTIYF. The CDR3 DNA sequence: TGCGCCAGCAGTCCGGTCATCTCTGGAAACACCATATATTTT.

The chain recombines TRBV7-9 with TRBJ2-6; D gene unclear. Trimming shortened V by 5 bases and J by 3 bases, and 14 bases separated the two germline ends. Germline loops: CDR1 SEHNR, CDR2 FQNEAQ (reference sequence). The CDR3 length is 16 residues. The CDR3 here is CASSPNFTSGANVLTF. The CDR3 DNA reads TGTGCCAGCAGCCCGAATTTCACAAGTGGGGCCAACGTCCTGACTTTC.

V and J are TRBV11-3 and TRBJ1-1; tentative D call: TRBD1 (6 bases). This CDR3 is built from 15 residues. V gave up 4 bases and J gave up 5 bases, with 17 bases separating them. Germline CDR1 and CDR2: SGHNT and YENEEA. The CDR3 DNA is TGTGCCAGCAGCTCCGGGGGCTTTGACGGGACTGAAGCTTTCTTT. Translated, it gives CASSSGGFDGTEAFF.

Concerning this clone: It is unclear where the CDR3 begins or ends on the DNA, so no DNA is shown, and the CDR3 is as TCRdb lists it. This rearrangement joins TRBV27 to TRBJ2-1; the table's D gene call, TRBD1, was not cross checked with the DNA. The germline V gene encodes CDR1 MNHEY and CDR2 SMNVEV (reference sequence). The CDR3 adds up to 19 amino acids, both ends counted. CDR3 region: CASSVYSEQFFGPGTRLFF.

The chain combines TRBV4-2 with TRBJ1-1; D is unclear. V was pared by 1 base and J by 6 bases, with 12 bases between. The CDR3 is 14 residues long. Germline-derived CDR1 and CDR2 are LGHNA and YNFKEQ. The DNA of the CDR3 is TGTGCCAGCAGCCAAGCAACCAGGAGGGCTGAAGCTTTCTTT. This translates into CASSQATRRAEAFF.

This chain connects TRBV25-1 to TRBJ1-6; 8 nucleotides match TRBD1. The CDR3 consists of 15 residues. Germline trimming cut 3 bases from V and 7 bases from J; bases unmatched to any gene: 5. Germline CDR1 MGHDK, CDR2 SYGVNS. CDR3 protein: CASSDWDRINSPLHF. In nucleotides, the CDR3 is TGTGCCAGCAGTGATTGGGACAGGATCAATTCACCCCTCCACTTT.

The genes are TRBV29-1 and TRBJ2-1; 10 nucleotides match TRBD2. This CDR3 has 13 amino acids. Trimming removed 5 bases from V and 10 bases from J; junction bases left unmatched: 8. CDR1 SQVTM and CDR2 ANQGSEA come from the germline V gene. The CDR3 sequence: CSVQTSGPHEQFF. In nucleotides, the CDR3 is TGCAGCGTTCAGACTAGCGGGCCCCACGAGCAGTTCTTC.

This chain joins TRBV27 and TRBJ1-5, with a weak D call TRBD1 (5 bases). V lost 7 bases, J lost 10 bases, and 17 bases lay in between. In germline, CDR1 is MNHEY, CDR2 SMNVEV (reference sequence). The CDR3 runs to 13 residues. Written as DNA, the CDR3 is TGTGCCAGCACCCGAGGGGCGGGATTACCCCAGCATTTT. This translates into CASTRGAGLPQHF.

The chain is built from TRBV6-5 and TRBJ2-3, with D tentatively TRBD1 (6 bases). This CDR3 is built from 14 residues. Germline V lookup: CDR1 MNHEY, CDR2 SVGAGI. The V and J ends lost 9 bases and 3 bases respectively, with 16 bases between them. The CDR3 protein is CASGTGHWTDTQYF. DNA for the CDR3: TGTGCCAGTGGCACGGGACACTGGACAGATACGCAGTATTTT.

The chain has TRBV9 and TRBJ1-2; 8 bases align to TRBD1. V trimming: 6 bases; J trimming: 4 bases; junction bases outside the gene matches: 8. The CDR3 is 14 residues long. Germline CDR1 SGDLS, CDR2 YYNGEE. As DNA, the CDR3 is TGTGCCAGCACGTTCAGGACAGGGTCCTATGGCTACACCTTC. As protein: CASTFRTGSYGYTF.

The chain combines TRBV14 with TRBJ2-5, with unresolved D. Trimming took off 1 base at V and 3 bases at J, with 9 bases between the two ends. Germline V CDR1 and CDR2: SGHDN, FVKESK. The CDR3 extends over 14 amino acids. CDR3 in amino acids: CASSQVGWEETQYF. The CDR3, as DNA: TGTGCCAGCAGCCAAGTAGGGTGGGAAGAGACCCAGTACTTC.

The chain is built from TRBV6-5 and TRBJ2-5; possibly TRBD2 for D (6 bases). The V gene lost 0 bases and the J gene lost 4 bases, with 9 bases spanning the gap. The CDR3 is made up of 14 amino acids. CDR1 and CDR2 from the germline V gene are MNHEY and SVGAGI. CDR3: CASSYSGGGETQYF. In nucleotides, the CDR3 is TGTGCCAGCAGTTACTCTGGGGGAGGAGAGACCCAGTACTTC.

There are a few counts of this clone. The chain uses TRBV10-2 and TRBJ1-2; D remains ambiguous. V was cut by 2 bases and J by 4 bases, with 17 bases left in between. This CDR3 is built from 16 residues. Germline V gene data show CDR1 as WSHSY and CDR2 as SAAADI. In DNA form, the CDR3 reads TGCGCCAGCAGTGAGCCCTTAACTGGGGTGGGCTATGGCTACACCTTC. This codes for CASSEPLTGVGYGYTF.

The chain uses TRBV5-1 and TRBJ1-1; TRBD1 matches at 8 bases. This CDR3 comprises 16 residues. Losses at the gene ends were 1 base for V and 2 bases for J; bases not matched to a gene: 7. CDR1 and CDR2 (germline): SGHRS, YFSETQ. Written as DNA, the CDR3 is TGCGCCAGCAGCTTGAGGACAGGGAGGACTAACACTGAAGCTTTCTTT. It is translated as CASSLRTGRTNTEAFF.

About this clone itself: The identical CDR3 is also encoded by other nucleotide sequences in the sample. The chain has TRBV7-9 and TRBJ2-5; D is unclear. Germline-derived CDR1 and CDR2 are SEHNR and FQNEAQ (reference sequence). V was trimmed by 3 bases and J by 4 bases, leaving 3 bases between them. This CDR3 is 11 amino acids long. DNA of the CDR3: TGTGCCAGCAGCTTCGGAGAGACCCAGTACTTC. This sequence encodes CASSFGETQYF.

V is TRBV21-1 and J is TRBJ1-2. TRBV21-1 is tagged as a pseudogene. The CDR3 covers 13 residues. The CDR3 DNA is TGTGCCAGCAGGTCCCCGTGGAAAAATGGCTACACCTTC. Translated, it gives CASRSPWKNGYTF.

This clone was recorded only once. The CDR3 here is CASSVQGLGDNEQFF. The CDR3 bases are TGTGCCAGCAGCGTACAGGGGTTAGGCGACAATGAGCAGTTCTTC. The chain uses TRBV13 and TRBJ2-1; TRBD1 matches 7 bases. Germline trimming cut 5 bases from V and 5 bases from J; bases unmatched to any gene: 9. The CDR3 has 15 residues. Per germline, CDR1 PRHDT and CDR2 FYEKMQ (reference sequence).